This record covers a single TCR beta chain. As yet, its antigen is unknown. This record comes from a study of T cell clones after liver transplantation. Study-wide context: In this trial, immunosuppression withdrawal was attempted within 2 years of liver transplant. Findings and caveats of the study: The donor-reactive repertoire was only partly measurable in two subjects, lacking donor cells.

Sequencing used immunoSEQ multiplex PCR; TCRdb keeps in-frame clones, though not all of them. This sample has tens of thousands of clones, with about 82% found just once. The sequence derives from a human patient who received a liver transplant. Some T cells may originate from the graft donor. The material was CD4+ T cells from blood, obtained 45 to 46 months after liver transplant.

CDR3 nucleotide sequence: TGTGCCAGCAGCACACACGGACAGTACACTGAAGCTTTCTTT. This encodes CASSTHGQYTEAFF. The V and J genes are TRBV7-3 and TRBJ1-1; perhaps TRBD1 as D (6 bases). With 5 bases removed from V and 3 bases from J, the gap between germline ends came to 13 bases. Germline assignment: CDR1 SGHTA and CDR2 FQGTGA. The CDR3 consists of 14 residues.